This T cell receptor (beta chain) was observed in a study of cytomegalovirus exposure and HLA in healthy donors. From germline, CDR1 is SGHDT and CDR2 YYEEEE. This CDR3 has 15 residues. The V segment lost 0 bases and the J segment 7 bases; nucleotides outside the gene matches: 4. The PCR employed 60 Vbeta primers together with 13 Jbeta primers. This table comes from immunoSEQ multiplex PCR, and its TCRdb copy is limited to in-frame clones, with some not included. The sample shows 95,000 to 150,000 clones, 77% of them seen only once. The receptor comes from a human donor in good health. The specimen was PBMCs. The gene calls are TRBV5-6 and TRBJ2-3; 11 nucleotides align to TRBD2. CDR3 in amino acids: CASSLVAGGPNTQYF. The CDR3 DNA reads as TGTGCCAGCAGCTTGGTAGCGGGAGGGCCTAATACGCAGTATTTT.